These 3 T cell receptor beta chains were sequenced from one sample in a study of a mutant IDH1 vaccine in newly diagnosed glioma. Their cognate antigens are unknown. Profiling relied on immunoSEQ multiplex PCR, and the TCRdb table lists in-frame clones only, not all of them. This table holds around 30,000 clones, approximately 87% found once. Time point in this sample: week 47, end of study. The content of each vaccine dose was 300 ug of mutant IDH1 20-mer peptide, and topical imiquimod accompanied it. The material sequenced was PBMCs, taken from a glioma patient whose treatment included an IDH1 peptide vaccine. The receptors shown here come from a woman in her twenties or thirties with glioma.

V and J are TRBV29-1 and TRBJ2-5; 7 bases are shared with TRBD2. This CDR3 spans 14 amino acids. Germline CDR1 SQVTM, CDR2 ANQGSEA. Trimming removed 2 bases from V and 3 bases from J; junction bases left unmatched: 6. CDR3 bases: TGCAGCGTTGAACTTGGGACTACTAAAGAGACCCAGTACTTC. It translates to CSVELGTTKETQYF.

The chain is built from TRBV6-5 and TRBJ1-1; D unclear. Germline-derived CDR1 and CDR2 are MNHEY and SVGAGI. Trimming took 6 bases from V and 1 from J, leaving 6 bases between them. CDR3 size: 12 residues. The CDR3, as DNA: TGTGCCAGCAGCCGGGGGAACACTGAAGCTTTCTTT. Translating it yields CASSRGNTEAFF.

This chain links TRBV10-2 with TRBJ1-1, with D perhaps TRBD1 (5 bases). The CDR3 loop spans 12 amino acids. Trimming took 10 bases from V and 6 from J, leaving 15 bases between them. Germline V gene lookup returns CDR1 WSHSY and CDR2 SAAADI. This chain's CDR3 is CATSPGTAEAFF. CDR3 nucleotides: TGCGCCACCTCTCCGGGGACGGCTGAAGCTTTCTTT.